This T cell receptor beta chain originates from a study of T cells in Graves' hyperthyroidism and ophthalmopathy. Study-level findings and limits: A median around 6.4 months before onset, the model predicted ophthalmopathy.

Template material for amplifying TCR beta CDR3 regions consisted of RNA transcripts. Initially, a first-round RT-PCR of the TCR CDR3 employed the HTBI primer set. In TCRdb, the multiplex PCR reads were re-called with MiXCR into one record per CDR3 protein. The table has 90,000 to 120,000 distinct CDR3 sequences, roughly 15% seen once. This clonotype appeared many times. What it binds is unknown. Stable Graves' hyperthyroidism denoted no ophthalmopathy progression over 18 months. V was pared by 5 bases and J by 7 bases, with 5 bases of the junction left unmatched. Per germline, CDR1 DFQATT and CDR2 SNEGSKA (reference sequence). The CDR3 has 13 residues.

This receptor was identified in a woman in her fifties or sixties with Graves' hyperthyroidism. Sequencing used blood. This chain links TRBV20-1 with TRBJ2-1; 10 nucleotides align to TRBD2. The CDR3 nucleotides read TGCAGTGCTTCTAGCGGGAGTAAGAATGAGCAGTTCTTC. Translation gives CSASSGSKNEQFF.